This T cell receptor beta chain was recorded in a study of T cell responses to AZD1222 COVID-19 vaccine (dated by TCRdb to about 2021). About the investigation overall: AZD1222 recipients with second doses at about 4 weeks or about 12 weeks were pooled, because spike-specific TCR depth and breadth did not differ between schedules. TCR sequencing covered more than 230 trial participants: nearly 210 given two doses of AZD1222 and around 26 given two doses of MenACWY control vaccine. Enrollment into the trials was organized by age into subgroups of 18-55, 56-69 and 70-plus years, and those subgroups contained roughly 150, 30 and 60 TCR-sequenced participants, respectively. Paper-wide results and their limitations: Spike-specific TCR breadth and depth rose significantly after two AZD1222 doses compared with day 0 and with MenACWY recipients. Participants were mostly white British, with more females than males. The authors suggested clonal diversity may have been underestimated. Nearly half of unique spike-specific TCRs reportedly recognized epitopes outside regions mutated in the B.1.351 and B.1.1.7 variants. The whole spike protein was spanned by vaccine-associated CD4 TCRs, and dominant responses were seen in regions 160-218 and 743-854. In the small 56-69-year group, the increase in depth fell short of significance, most likely because of low power. Conclusions about previously exposed vaccinees were limited because only a handful of AZD1222 recipients were SARS-CoV-2 seropositive at baseline. Because no samples from the day 14 peak response were available, repertoires could be characterized only after the peak T cell response.

CDR1 and CDR2, per the germline V gene, are MNHEY and SVGEGT. The CDR3 has 13 amino acids, counting the end cysteine and phenylalanine. The only DNA kept is the CDR3, 39 bases in frame from the first base. Trimming at the junction amounts to 2 bases on V and 3 bases on J, and the germline ends lie 8 bases apart. The CDR3 regions of human TCRbeta chains were analyzed by immunosequencing. The authors' analysis ran thus. Repertoire TCRs were matched against a reference library of SARS-CoV-2-specific TCRs generated with the MIRA antigen-specificity platform. Breadth was defined as the fraction of unique TCRs that were SARS-CoV-2-associated, and depth was defined as the fraction of total T cells that were SARS-CoV-2-associated. Using the MIRA data, each spike-specific TCR was mapped to the spike region that the TCR reacts to and placed in a CD4 or CD8 class. Log10-transformed breadth and depth values were compared by one-way ANOVA with Sidak's multiple comparisons tests. Entries here come from immuneACCESS through TCRdb and include only in-frame sequences with V and J called. Some clones fail to appear in such tables; in the studies checked, an unresolved V gene covers under half of the shortfall, and the cause of the remainder is unknown. That table is the source of V, J and clone size, and D and trimming were worked out from the DNA. This sample comprises about 140,000 clones, roughly 90% of them detected only once. The biggest ten clones account for about 5% of the sample.

Per the publication, the time point label means: baseline before first vaccination. The vaccinee samples were drawn from two UK trials, COV001 and COV002, one of which was a single-blind randomized controlled phase 2/3 trial testing AZD1222 (ChAdOx1 nCoV-19) in healthy adults. For TCRbeta chain sequencing, PBMC samples were collected from trial participants at day 0 and at day 28 after the second dose. Worth noting for this clone: Its antigen target is currently unknown. No clone much larger than this one lies a single base away; base qualities are absent.

The rearranged segments are TRBV6-2 or TRBV6-3 and TRBJ2-7; the D gene cannot be resolved reliably. The source of this sequence is an adult in good health. The material was peripheral blood, obtained on day 0 of AZD1222 vaccination. The nucleotide sequence is TGTGCCAGCAGTTACCGACCAGACTACGAGCAGTACTTC. Its protein is CASSYRPDYEQYF.